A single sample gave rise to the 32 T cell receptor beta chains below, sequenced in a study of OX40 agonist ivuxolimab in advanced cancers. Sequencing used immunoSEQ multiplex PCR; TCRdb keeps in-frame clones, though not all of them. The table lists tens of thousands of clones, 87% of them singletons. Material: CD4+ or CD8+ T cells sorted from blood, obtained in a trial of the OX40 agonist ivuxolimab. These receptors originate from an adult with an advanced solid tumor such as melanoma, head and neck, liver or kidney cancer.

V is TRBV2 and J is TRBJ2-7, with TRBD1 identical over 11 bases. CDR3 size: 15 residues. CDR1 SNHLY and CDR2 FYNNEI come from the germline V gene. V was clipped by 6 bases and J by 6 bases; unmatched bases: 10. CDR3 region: CASRQRTGGAGEQYF. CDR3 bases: TGTGCCAGCAGACAACGGACAGGGGGCGCGGGCGAGCAGTACTTC. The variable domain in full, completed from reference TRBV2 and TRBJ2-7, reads EPEVTQTPSHQVTQMGQEVILRCVPISNHLYFYWYRQILGQKVEFLVSFYNNEISEKSEIFDDQFSVERPDGSNFTLKIRSTKLEDSAMYFCASRQRTGGAGEQYFGPGTRLTVT.

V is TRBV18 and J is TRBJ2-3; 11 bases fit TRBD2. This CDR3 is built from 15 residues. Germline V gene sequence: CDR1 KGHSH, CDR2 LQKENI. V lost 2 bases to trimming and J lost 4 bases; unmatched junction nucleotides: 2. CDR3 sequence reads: CASSPRLAGSDTQYF. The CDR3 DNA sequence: TGTGCCAGCTCACCAAGACTAGCGGGGTCAGATACGCAGTATTTT. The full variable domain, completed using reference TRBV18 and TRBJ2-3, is NAGVMQNPRHLVRRRGQEARLRCSPMKGHSHVYWYRQLPEEGLKFMVYLQKENIIDESGMPKERFSAEFPKEGPSILRIQQVVRGDSAAYFCASSPRLAGSDTQYFGPGTRLTVL.

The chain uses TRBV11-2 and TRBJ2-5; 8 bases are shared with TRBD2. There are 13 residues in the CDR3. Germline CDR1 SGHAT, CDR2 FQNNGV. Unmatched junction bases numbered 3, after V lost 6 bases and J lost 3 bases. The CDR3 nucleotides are TGTGCCAGCAGTTCGGGGGGGGAAGAGACCCAGTACTTC. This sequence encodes CASSSGGEETQYF. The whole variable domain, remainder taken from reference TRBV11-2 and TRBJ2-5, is EAGVAQSPRYKIIEKRQSVAFWCNPISGHATLYWYQQILGQGPKLLIQFQNNGVVDDSQLPKDRFSAERLKGVDSTLKIQPAKLEDSAVYLCASSSGGEETQYFGPGTRLLVL.

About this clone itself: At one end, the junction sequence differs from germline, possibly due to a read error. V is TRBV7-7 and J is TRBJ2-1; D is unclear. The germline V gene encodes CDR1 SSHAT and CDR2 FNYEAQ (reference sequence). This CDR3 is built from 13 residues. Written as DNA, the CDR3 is TGTGCTAGCAGCTCGACGGTGGGGAATGAGCAGTTCTTC. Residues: CASSSTVGNEQFF.

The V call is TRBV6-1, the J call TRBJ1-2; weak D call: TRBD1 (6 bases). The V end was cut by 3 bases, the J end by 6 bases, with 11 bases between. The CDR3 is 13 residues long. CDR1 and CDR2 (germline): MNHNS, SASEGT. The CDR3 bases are TGTGCCAGCAGTGATCTCAGGGGACATGGCTACACCTTC. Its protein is CASSDLRGHGYTF.

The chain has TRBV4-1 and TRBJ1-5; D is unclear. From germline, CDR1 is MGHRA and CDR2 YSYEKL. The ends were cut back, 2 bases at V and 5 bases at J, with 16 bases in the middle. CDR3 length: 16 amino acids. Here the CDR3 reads CASSQTPGSDYQPQHF. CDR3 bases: TGCGCCAGCAGCCAAACCCCGGGCAGCGATTATCAGCCCCAGCATTTT.

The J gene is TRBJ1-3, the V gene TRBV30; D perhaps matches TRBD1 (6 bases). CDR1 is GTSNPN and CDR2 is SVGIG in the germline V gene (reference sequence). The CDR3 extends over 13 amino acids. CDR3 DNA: TGTGCTGTGACACAGGGCTCTGGAAACACCATATATTTT. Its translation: CAVTQGSGNTIYF.

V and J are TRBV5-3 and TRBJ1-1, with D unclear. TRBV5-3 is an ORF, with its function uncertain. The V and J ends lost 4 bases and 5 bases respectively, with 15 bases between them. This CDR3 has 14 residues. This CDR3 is CARSPGSWVTEAFF. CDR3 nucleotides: TGTGCCAGAAGCCCCGGGTCCTGGGTGACTGAAGCTTTCTTT.

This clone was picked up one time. In DNA form, the CDR3 reads TGTGCCAGCTCGTTGACTCAGAGCTCCTACGAGCAGTACTTC. Protein: CASSLTQSSYEQYF. The chain carries TRBV18 and TRBJ2-7; no clear D. This CDR3 spans 14 amino acids. V was trimmed by 6 bases and J by 0 bases, leaving 12 bases between them. Per germline, CDR1 KGHSH and CDR2 LQKENI. The complete variable domain, with remaining parts taken from reference TRBV18 and TRBJ2-7, reads NAGVMQNPRHLVRRRGQEARLRCSPMKGHSHVYWYRQLPEEGLKFMVYLQKENIIDESGMPKERFSAEFPKEGPSILRIQQVVRGDSAAYFCASSLTQSSYEQYFGPGTRLTVT.

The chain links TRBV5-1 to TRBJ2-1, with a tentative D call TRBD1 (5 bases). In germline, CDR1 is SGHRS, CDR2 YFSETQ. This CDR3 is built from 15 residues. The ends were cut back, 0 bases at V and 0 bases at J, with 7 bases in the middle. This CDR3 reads CASSLEDNSYNEQFF. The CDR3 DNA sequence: TGCGCCAGCAGCTTGGAGGACAACTCCTACAATGAGCAGTTCTTC. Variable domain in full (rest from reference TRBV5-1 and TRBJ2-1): KAGVTQTPRYLIKTRGQQVTLSCSPISGHRSVSWYQQTPGQGLQFLFEYFSETQRNKGNFPGRFSGRQFSNSRSEMNVSTLELGDSALYLCASSLEDNSYNEQFFGPGTRLTVL.

In DNA, the CDR3 is TGTGCCATCAGCCAAGGACTAGCGGAGCAAGAGACCCAGTACTTC. Residues: CAISQGLAEQETQYF. The V and J genes are TRBV10-3 and TRBJ2-5; 10 bases are a match to TRBD2. V trimming: 6 bases; J trimming: 2 bases; junction bases outside the gene matches: 6. The CDR3 loop spans 15 amino acids. From germline, CDR1 is ENHRY and CDR2 SYGVKD.

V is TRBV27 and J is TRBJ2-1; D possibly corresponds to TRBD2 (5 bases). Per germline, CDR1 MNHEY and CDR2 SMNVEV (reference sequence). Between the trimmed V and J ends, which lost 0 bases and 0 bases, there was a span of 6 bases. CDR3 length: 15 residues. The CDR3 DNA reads TGTGCCAGCAGTTTATCAGGGAGCTCCTACAATGAGCAGTTCTTC. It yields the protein CASSLSGSSYNEQFF.

CDR3 sequence reads: CAINGDNNYGYTF. CDR3 nucleotides: TGTGCCATCAATGGGGATAATAACTATGGCTACACCTTC. The genes are TRBV10-3 and TRBJ1-2; unclear D gene. Germline CDR1 ENHRY, CDR2 SYGVKD. Trimming removed 7 bases at V and 1 base at J, with 10 bases between. The CDR3 totals 13 residues.

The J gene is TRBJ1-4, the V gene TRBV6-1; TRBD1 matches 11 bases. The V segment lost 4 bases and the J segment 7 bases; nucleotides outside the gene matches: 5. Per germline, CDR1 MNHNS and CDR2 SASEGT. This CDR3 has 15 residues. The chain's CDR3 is CASSGGQGGIEKLFF. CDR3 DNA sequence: TGTGCCAGCAGTGGGGGACAGGGGGGTATTGAAAAACTGTTTTTT.

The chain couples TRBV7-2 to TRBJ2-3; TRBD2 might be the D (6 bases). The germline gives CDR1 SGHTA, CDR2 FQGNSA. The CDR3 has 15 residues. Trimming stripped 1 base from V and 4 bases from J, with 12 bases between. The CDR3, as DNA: TGTGCCAGCAGCTTAGAGTCGGGAGAGTCAGATACGCAGTATTTT. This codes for CASSLESGESDTQYF.

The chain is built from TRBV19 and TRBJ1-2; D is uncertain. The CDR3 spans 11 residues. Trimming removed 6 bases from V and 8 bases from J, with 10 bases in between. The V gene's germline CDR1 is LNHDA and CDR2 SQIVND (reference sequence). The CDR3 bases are TGTGCCAGTAGATCACGGCTGGGCTACACCTTC. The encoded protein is CASRSRLGYTF.

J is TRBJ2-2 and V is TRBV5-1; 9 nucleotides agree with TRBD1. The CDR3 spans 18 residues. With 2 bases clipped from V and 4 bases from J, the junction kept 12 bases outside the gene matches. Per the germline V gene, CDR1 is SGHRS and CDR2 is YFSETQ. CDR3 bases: TGCGCCAGCAGCTTACGCCACGGGGACAGGGTTGGCACCGGGGAGCTGTTTTTT. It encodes CASSLRHGDRVGTGELFF.

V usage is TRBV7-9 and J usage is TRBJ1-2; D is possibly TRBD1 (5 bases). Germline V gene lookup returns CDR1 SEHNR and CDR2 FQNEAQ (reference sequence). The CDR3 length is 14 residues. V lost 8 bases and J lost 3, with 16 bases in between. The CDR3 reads CASSGTLKDYGYTF. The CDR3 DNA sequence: TGTGCCAGCTCCGGGACCCTAAAGGACTATGGCTACACCTTC.

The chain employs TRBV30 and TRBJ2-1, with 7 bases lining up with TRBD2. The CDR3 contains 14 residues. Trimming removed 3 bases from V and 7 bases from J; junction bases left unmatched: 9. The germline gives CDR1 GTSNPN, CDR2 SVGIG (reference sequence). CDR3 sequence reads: CAWRNGGSTNEQFF. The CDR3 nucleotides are TGTGCCTGGAGGAATGGCGGGAGTACTAATGAGCAGTTCTTC.

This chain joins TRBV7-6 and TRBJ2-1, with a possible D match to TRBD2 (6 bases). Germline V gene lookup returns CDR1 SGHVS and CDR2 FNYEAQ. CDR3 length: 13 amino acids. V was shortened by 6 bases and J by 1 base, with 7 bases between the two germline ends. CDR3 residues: CASRSGSYNEQFF. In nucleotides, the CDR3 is TGTGCCAGCAGGAGCGGGTCCTACAATGAGCAGTTCTTC. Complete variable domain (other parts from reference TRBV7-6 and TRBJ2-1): GAGVSQSPRYKVTKRGQDVALRCDPISGHVSLYWYRQALGQGPEFLTYFNYEAQQDKSGLPNDRFSAERPEGSISTLTIQRTEQRDSAMYRCASRSGSYNEQFFGPGTRLTVL.

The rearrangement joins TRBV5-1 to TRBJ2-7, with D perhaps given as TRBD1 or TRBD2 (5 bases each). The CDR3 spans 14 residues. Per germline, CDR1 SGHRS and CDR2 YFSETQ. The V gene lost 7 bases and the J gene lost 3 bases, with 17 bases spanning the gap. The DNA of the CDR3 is TGCGCCAGCCGTCCGGGACCCACGATCTACGAGCAGTACTTC. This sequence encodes CASRPGPTIYEQYF.

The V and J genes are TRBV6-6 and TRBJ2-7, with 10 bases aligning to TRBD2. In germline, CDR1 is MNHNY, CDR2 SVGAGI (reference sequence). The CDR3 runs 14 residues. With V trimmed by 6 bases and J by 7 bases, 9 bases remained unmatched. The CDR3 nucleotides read TGTGCCAGCAGACCAGCTAGCGGGAGAGGGGAGCAGTACTTC. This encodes CASRPASGRGEQYF.

The CDR3: CASSLGAGSGLGYTF. The DNA of the CDR3 is TGTGCCAGCAGCTTGGGAGCCGGATCGGGCCTTGGCTACACCTTC. The V gene is TRBV5-6, the J gene TRBJ1-2, with unresolved D. CDR3 length: 15 residues. V was trimmed by 0 bases and J by 7 bases, leaving 16 bases between them. Germline loops: CDR1 SGHDT, CDR2 YYEEEE.

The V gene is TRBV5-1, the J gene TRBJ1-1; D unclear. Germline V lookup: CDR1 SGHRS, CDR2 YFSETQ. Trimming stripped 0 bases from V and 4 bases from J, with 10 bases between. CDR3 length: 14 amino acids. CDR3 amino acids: CASSLAGIATEAFF. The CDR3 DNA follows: TGCGCCAGCAGCTTGGCGGGGATCGCCACTGAAGCTTTCTTT. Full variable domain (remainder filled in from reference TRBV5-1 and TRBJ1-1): KAGVTQTPRYLIKTRGQQVTLSCSPISGHRSVSWYQQTPGQGLQFLFEYFSETQRNKGNFPGRFSGRQFSNSRSEMNVSTLELGDSALYLCASSLAGIATEAFFGQGTRLTVV.

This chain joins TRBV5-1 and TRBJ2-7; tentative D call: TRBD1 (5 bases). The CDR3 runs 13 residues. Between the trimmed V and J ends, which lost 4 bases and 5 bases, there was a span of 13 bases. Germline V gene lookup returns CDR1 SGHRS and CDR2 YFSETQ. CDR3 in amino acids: CASSLGQGHEQYF. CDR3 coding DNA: TGCGCCAGCAGCCTGGGCCAGGGCCACGAGCAGTACTTC.

The CDR3 sequence: CASSFGGETQYF. The CDR3 DNA reads TGCGCCAGCAGCTTTGGGGGTGAGACCCAGTACTTC. The chain uses TRBV5-1 and TRBJ2-5, with D perhaps being TRBD1 or TRBD2 (5 bases each). Germline V lookup: CDR1 SGHRS, CDR2 YFSETQ. Trimming took off 2 bases at V and 5 bases at J, with 7 bases between the two ends. The CDR3 extends over 12 amino acids.

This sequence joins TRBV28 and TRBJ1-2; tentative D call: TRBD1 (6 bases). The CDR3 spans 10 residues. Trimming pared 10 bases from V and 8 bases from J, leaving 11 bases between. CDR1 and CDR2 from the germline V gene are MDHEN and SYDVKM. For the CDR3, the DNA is TGTGCCACCTACAGGGTCGGCTACACCTTC. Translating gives CATYRVGYTF.

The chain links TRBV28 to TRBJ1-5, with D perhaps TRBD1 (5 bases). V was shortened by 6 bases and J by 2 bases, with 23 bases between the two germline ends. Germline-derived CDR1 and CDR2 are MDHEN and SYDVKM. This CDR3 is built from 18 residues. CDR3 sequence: CASRTRDDYLAGNQPQHF. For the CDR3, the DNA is TGTGCCAGCAGAACTCGGGACGACTACCTGGCGGGCAATCAGCCCCAGCATTTT.

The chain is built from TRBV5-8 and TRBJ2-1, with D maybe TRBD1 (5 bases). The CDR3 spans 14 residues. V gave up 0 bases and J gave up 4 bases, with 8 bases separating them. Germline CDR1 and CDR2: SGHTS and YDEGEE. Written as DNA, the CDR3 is TGTGCCAGCAGCTTGGGACAGAGATACAATGAGCAGTTCTTC. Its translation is CASSLGQRYNEQFF.

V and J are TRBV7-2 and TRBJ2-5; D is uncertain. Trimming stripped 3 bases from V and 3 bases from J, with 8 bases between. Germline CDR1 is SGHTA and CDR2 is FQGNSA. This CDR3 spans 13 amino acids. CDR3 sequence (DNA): TGTGCCAGCAGCTTTGGGGTCAAAGAGACCCAGTACTTC. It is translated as CASSFGVKETQYF.

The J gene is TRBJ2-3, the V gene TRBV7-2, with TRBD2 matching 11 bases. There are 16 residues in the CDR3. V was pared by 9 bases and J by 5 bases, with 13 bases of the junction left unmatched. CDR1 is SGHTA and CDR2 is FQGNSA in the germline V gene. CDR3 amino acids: CARETIAGGPKDTQYF. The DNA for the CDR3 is TGTGCCAGAGAAACAATAGCGGGAGGGCCGAAAGATACGCAGTATTTT.

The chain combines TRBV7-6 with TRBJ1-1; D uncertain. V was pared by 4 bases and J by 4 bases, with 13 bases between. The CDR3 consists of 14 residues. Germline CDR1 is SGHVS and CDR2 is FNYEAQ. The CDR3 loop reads CASSSDPSVTEAFF. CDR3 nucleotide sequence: TGTGCCAGCAGCTCCGACCCATCGGTCACTGAAGCTTTCTTT.